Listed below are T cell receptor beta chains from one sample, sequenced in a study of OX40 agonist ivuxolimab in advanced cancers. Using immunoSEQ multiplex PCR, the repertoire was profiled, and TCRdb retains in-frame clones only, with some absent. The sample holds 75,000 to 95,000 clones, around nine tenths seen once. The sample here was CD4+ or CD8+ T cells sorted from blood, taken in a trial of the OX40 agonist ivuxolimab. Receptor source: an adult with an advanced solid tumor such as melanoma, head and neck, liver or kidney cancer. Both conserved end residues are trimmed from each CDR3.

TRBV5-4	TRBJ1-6	ASSYRTPDNSPLH
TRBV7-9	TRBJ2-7	ASSLRGTYEQY
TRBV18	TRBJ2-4	ASSPPMVLAKNIQY
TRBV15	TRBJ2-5	ATSRGGPQETQY
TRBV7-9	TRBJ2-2	ASSLALWAGELF
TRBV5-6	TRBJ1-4	ASSRGRANEKLF
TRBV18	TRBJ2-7	ASSPARQGAEQY
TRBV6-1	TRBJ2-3	ASAGAADTQY
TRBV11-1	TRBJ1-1	ASSFAPENTEAF
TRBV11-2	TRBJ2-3	ASSSLRDSFGTDTQY
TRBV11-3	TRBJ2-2	ASSRGDGTGELF
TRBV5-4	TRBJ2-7	ASSLPDSVPYEQY
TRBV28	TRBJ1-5	ASSARGPQH
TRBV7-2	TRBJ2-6	ASSPVQGSSGANVLT
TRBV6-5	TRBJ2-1	ASSRDRDGEQF
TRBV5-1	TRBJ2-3	ASSLMIQGLSTDTQY
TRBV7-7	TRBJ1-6	ASSLGVWDRGPPLH
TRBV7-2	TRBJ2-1	ASRRGGAGYNEQF
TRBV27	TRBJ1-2	ASSPHQTNNYGYT
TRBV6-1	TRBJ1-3	ASSERRAGGNTIY
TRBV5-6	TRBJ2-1	ASSLLDRVSYNEQF
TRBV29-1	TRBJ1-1	SARTVNTEAF
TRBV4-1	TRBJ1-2	ASSQGIRGLRQGITGYT
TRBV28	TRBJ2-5	ASSGLAGAQETQY
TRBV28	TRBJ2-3	ASSHRLAGTDTQY
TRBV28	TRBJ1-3	ASSQDTGNTIY
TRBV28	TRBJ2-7	ASSQLAGKSYEQY
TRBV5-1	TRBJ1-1	ASSVDRARTEAF
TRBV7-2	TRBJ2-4	ASRHGLAKNIQY
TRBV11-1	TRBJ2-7	ASSLGTSDSYEQY
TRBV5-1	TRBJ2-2	ASSLGQPGTGELF
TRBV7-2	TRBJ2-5	ASSLRTRTQY
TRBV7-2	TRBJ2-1	ASSLFYEQF
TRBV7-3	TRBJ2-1	ASSLVSGGAEQF
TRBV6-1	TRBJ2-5	ASSERGRIETQY
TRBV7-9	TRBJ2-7	ASSLEQPYEQY
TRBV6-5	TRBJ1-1	ASRDGYTEAF
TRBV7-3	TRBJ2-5	ASSLWGDETQY
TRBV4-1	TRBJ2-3	ASSQAGTTDTQY
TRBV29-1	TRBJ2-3	SVGSAQSDTQY
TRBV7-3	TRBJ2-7	ASSLGVPSSYEQY
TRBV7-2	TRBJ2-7	ASSLSPTFSYEQY